A single sample gave rise to the 9 T cell receptor beta chains below, sequenced in a study of blood T cell repertoires in COVID-19. Here immunoSEQ multiplex PCR was the method, and the copy in TCRdb shows in-frame clones only, minus some. The table includes 150,000 or so clones, less than 90% detected once. Material for sequencing was PBMCs or T cells enriched from blood (not recorded which). Receptor source: a woman between 50 and 59 years old who had recovered from COVID-19.

This chain joins TRBV5-1 and TRBJ1-2, with 7 bases lining up with TRBD1. Germline CDR1 is SGHRS and CDR2 is YFSETQ. The V and J ends lost 3 bases and 8 bases, in that order; junction bases with no gene match: 7. This CDR3 contains 13 residues. In DNA, the CDR3 is TGCGCCAGCAGCTACTCGACAGGGAAAGGCTACACCTTC. Amino acids: CASSYSTGKGYTF. Combining the CDR3 with reference TRBV5-1 and TRBJ1-2 gives the whole variable domain KAGVTQTPRYLIKTRGQQVTLSCSPISGHRSVSWYQQTPGQGLQFLFEYFSETQRNKGNFPGRFSGRQFSNSRSEMNVSTLELGDSALYLCASSYSTGKGYTFGSGTRLTVV.

This clone came up once. This sequence joins TRBV24-1 and TRBJ2-4; 7 nucleotides line up with TRBD1. The germline gives CDR1 KGHDR, CDR2 SFDVKD. The CDR3 sequence is 9 residues long. The V gene end was trimmed by 8 bases and the J gene end by 16 bases; junction bases not matched to a gene: 4. CDR3 sequence: CATKGTEYF. CDR3 bases: TGTGCCACCAAAGGGACAGAATACTTC.

The CDR3 nucleotides read TGCAGCGTGATGCGTGGGGAGGGGACCACAGATACGCAGTATTTT. Its translation: CSVMRGEGTTDTQYF. The chain is built from TRBV29-1 and TRBJ2-3, with 7 bases matching TRBD2. V gave up 6 bases and J gave up 2 bases; unmatched junction bases: 11. The CDR3 is made up of 15 amino acids. Looked up from germline, CDR1 is SQVTM and CDR2 is ANQGSEA.

The chain couples TRBV4-3 to TRBJ1-6, with D maybe TRBD1 (6 bases). The germline V gene has CDR1 LGHNA and CDR2 YSLEER. The CDR3 contains 17 residues. V was clipped by 3 bases and J by 0 bases, with 12 bases between them. CDR3 bases: TGCGCCAGCAGCCATACAGGGCCTAGCTCCTATAATTCACCCCTCCACTTT. Translating gives CASSHTGPSSYNSPLHF.

The V and J genes are TRBV28 and TRBJ2-7; weak D call: TRBD2 (5 bases). CDR1 is MDHEN and CDR2 is SYDVKM in the germline V gene. The ends were cut back, 5 bases at V and 4 bases at J, with 18 bases in the middle. This CDR3 has 15 residues. The DNA for the CDR3 is TGTGCCAGCAGTCCCCTAGTTGCGGGTCGGTACGAGCAGTACTTC. Its translation is CASSPLVAGRYEQYF.

This chain links TRBV4-2 with TRBJ2-2; D ambiguous. The V gene's germline CDR1 is LGHNA and CDR2 YNFKEQ. Trimming took off 4 bases at V and 7 bases at J, with 7 bases between the two ends. The CDR3 has 12 amino acids. The CDR3 nucleotides are TGTGCCAGCAGCCCCCGCGACGGGGAGCTGTTTTTT. It codes for CASSPRDGELFF.

This chain links TRBV4-3 with TRBJ2-1, with 7 bases identical to TRBD1. V lost 3 bases and J lost 10; bases outside the gene matches: 9. This CDR3 region has 14 residues. Germline V CDR1 and CDR2: LGHNA, YSLEER. The CDR3: CASSQNTGAQEQFF. The CDR3 DNA follows: TGCGCCAGCAGCCAGAATACAGGGGCCCAGGAGCAGTTCTTC.

This clone was detected only a few times. The rearrangement joins TRBV18 to TRBJ1-3; no definite D call. Germline CDR1 reads KGHSH; CDR2 reads LQKENI. The ends were cut back, 2 bases at V and 6 bases at J, with 11 bases in the middle. The CDR3 runs to 14 residues. CDR3 nucleotide sequence: TGTGCCAGCTCACCAGCGGGAAGGCTAAACACCATATATTTT. This gives the protein CASSPAGRLNTIYF.

This clone was found a few times. This chain connects TRBV28 to TRBJ1-2, with 8 bases that match TRBD1. This CDR3 spans 16 amino acids. Germline V gene data show CDR1 as MDHEN and CDR2 as SYDVKM. J gave up 5 bases and V 3 bases, and 11 bases lay outside the gene matches. CDR3 loop: CASSFLRRQGRYGYTF. In DNA, the CDR3 is TGTGCCAGCAGTTTTTTAAGACGACAGGGGAGGTATGGCTACACCTTC.